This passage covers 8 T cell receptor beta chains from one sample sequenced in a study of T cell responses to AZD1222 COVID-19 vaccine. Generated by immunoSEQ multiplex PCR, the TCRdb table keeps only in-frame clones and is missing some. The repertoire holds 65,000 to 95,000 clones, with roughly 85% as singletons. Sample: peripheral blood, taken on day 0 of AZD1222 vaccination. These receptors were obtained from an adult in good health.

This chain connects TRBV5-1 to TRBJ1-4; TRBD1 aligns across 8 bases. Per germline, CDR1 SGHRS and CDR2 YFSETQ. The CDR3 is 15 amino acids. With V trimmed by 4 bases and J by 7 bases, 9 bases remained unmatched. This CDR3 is CASSVTGAGGEKLFF. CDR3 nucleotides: TGCGCCAGCAGCGTGACAGGGGCCGGAGGTGAAAAACTGTTTTTT. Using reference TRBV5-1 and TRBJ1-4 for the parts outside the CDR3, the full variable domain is KAGVTQTPRYLIKTRGQQVTLSCSPISGHRSVSWYQQTPGQGLQFLFEYFSETQRNKGNFPGRFSGRQFSNSRSEMNVSTLELGDSALYLCASSVTGAGGEKLFFGSGTQLSVL.

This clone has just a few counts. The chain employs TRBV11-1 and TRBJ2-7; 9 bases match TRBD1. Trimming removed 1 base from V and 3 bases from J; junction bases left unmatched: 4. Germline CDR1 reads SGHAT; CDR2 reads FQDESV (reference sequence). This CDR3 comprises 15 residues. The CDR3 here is CASSLVGDRDYEQYF. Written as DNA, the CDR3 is TGTGCCAGCAGCTTAGTAGGGGACAGGGACTACGAGCAGTACTTC.

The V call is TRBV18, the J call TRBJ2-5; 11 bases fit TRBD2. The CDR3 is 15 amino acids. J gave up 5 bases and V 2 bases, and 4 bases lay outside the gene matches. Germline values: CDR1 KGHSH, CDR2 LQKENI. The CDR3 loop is CASSPASSGGETQYF. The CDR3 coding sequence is TGTGCCAGCTCACCAGCGTCTAGCGGGGGGGAGACCCAGTACTTC.

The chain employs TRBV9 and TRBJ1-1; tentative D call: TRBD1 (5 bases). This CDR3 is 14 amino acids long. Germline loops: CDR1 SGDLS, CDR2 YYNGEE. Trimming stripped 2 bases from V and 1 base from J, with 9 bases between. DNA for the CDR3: TGTGCCAGCAGCGTGGCAGGACAGAACACTGAAGCTTTCTTT. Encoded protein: CASSVAGQNTEAFF.

The CDR3 loop is CASSQGWGDTEAFF. For the CDR3, the DNA is TGCGCCAGCAGCCAAGGTTGGGGAGACACTGAAGCTTTCTTT. The genes are TRBV4-3 and TRBJ1-1; no firm D call. Germline CDR1 is LGHNA and CDR2 is YSLEER. Trimming shortened V by 1 base and J by 3 bases, and 9 bases separated the two germline ends. This CDR3 is built from 14 residues.

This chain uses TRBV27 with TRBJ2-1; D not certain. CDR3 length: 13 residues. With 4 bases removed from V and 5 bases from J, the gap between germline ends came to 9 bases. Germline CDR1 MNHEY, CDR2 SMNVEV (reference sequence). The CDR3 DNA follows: TGTGCCAGCAGTTACGAACCAAACAATGAGCAGTTCTTC. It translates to CASSYEPNNEQFF.

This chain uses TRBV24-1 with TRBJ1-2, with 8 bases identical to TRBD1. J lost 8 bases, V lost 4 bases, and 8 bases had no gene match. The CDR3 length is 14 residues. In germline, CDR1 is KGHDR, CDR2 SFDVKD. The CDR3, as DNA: TGTGCCACCAGTGACCAGGGCAGGGGGCAAGGCTACACCTTC. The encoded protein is CATSDQGRGQGYTF.

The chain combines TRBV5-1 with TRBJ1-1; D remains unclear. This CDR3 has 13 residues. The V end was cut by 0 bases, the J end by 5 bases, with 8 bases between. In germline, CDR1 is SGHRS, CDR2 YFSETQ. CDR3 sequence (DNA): TGCGCCAGCAGCTTGGAGCCTACGACTGAAGCTTTCTTT. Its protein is CASSLEPTTEAFF.